This entry describes one TCR beta chain. Its target is not known. This record comes from a study of OX40 agonist ivuxolimab in advanced cancers. Sequencing used immunoSEQ multiplex PCR; TCRdb keeps in-frame clones, though not all of them. This sample carries nearly 55,000 clones, roughly 89% of them seen once, and the ten largest clones take 1.4%. V shed 3 bases, J shed 4 bases, and the junction held 10 bases outside the gene matches. There are 16 residues in the CDR3. CDR1 and CDR2 from the germline V gene are MGHRA and YSYEKL. Study-wide findings and caveats: More expanded clones were found, on average, in CD8+ than in CD4+ T cells. Also showing low normalized T-cell clonal expansion were some of the nonresponders.

Sequenced here: CD4+ or CD8+ T cells sorted from blood, sampled in a trial of the OX40 agonist ivuxolimab. This chain links TRBV4-1 with TRBJ2-7; 9 nucleotides agree with TRBD2. This sequence originates from an adult with an advanced solid tumor such as melanoma, head and neck, liver or kidney cancer. CDR3 in amino acids: CASSHPAGAGGYEQYF. The CDR3 DNA follows: TGCGCCAGCAGCCACCCGGCGGGAGCGGGAGGATACGAGCAGTACTTC.